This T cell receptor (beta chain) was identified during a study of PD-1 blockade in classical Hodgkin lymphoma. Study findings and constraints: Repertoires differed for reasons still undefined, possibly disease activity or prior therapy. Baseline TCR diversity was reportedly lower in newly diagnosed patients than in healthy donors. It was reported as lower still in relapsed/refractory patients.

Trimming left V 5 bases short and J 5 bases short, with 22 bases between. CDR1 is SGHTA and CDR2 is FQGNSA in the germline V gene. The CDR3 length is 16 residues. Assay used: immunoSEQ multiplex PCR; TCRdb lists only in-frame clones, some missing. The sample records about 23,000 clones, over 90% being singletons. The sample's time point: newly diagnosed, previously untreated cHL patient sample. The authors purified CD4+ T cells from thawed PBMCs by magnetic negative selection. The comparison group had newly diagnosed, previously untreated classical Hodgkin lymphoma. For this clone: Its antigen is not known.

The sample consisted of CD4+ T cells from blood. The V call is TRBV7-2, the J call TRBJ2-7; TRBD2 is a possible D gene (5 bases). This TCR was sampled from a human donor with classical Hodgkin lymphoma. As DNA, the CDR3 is TGTGCCAGCAGCCCCCCGACGTCGCTAGCCGGCAACGAGCAGTACTTC. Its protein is CASSPPTSLAGNEQYF.